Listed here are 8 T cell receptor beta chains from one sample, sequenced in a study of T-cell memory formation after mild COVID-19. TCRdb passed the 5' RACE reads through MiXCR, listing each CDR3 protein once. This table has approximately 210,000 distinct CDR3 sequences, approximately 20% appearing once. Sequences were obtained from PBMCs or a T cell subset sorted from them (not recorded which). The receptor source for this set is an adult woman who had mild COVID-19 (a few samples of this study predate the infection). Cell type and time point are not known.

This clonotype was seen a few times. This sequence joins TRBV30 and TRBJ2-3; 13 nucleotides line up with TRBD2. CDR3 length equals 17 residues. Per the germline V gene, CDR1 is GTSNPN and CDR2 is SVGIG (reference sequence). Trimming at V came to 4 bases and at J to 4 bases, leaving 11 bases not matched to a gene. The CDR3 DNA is TGTGCCTGGAATCATGGACTAGCGGGAGTCAAACCAGATACGCAGTATTTT. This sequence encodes CAWNHGLAGVKPDTQYF. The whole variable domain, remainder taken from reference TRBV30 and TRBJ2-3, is SQTIHQWPATLVQPVGSPLSLECTVEGTSNPNLYWYRQAAGRGLQLLFYSVGIGQISSEVPQNLSASRPQDRQFILSSKKLLLSDSGFYLCAWNHGLAGVKPDTQYFGPGTRLTVL.

The CDR3 spells CASSFERGLTDTQYF. CDR3 nucleotide sequence: TGTGCCAGCAGTTTCGAGCGGGGGCTTACAGATACGCAGTATTTT. This chain links TRBV12-3 or TRBV12-4 with TRBJ2-3, with 8 bases fitting TRBD2. V lost 3 bases and J lost 3; bases outside the gene matches: 5. This CDR3 has 15 residues.

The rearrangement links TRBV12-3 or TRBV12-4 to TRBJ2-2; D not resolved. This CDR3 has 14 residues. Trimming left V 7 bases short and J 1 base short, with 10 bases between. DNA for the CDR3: TGTGCCAGCACCCTGGTAGTGAACACCGGGGAGCTGTTTTTT. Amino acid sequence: CASTLVVNTGELFF.

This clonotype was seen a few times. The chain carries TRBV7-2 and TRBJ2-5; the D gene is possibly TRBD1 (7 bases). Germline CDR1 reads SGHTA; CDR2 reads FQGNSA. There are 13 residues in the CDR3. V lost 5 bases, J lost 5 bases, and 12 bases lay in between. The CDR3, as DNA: TGTGCCAGCAGCGGGGGGACAGCTGAGACCCAGTACTTC. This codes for CASSGGTAETQYF.

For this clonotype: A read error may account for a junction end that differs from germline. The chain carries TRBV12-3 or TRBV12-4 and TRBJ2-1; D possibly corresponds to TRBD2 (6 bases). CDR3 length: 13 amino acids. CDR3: CAGSSAGYNEQFF. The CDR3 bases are TGTGCCGGCAGTTCGGCGGGGTACAATGAGCAGTTCTTC.

This CDR3 reads CASSRQGAGNSPLHF. CDR3 coding DNA: TGTGCCAGCAGTCGGCAGGGGGCGGGTAATTCACCCCTCCACTTT. This chain uses TRBV27 with TRBJ1-6; 8 positions agree with TRBD1. There are 15 residues in the CDR3. The J segment lost 6 bases and the V segment lost 5 bases, leaving 6 bases of the junction unmatched. CDR1 is MNHEY and CDR2 is SMNVEV in the germline V gene (reference sequence).

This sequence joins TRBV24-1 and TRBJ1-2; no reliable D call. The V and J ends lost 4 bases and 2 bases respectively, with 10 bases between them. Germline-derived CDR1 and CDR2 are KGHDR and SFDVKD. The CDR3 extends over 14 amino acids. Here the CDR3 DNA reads TGTGCCACCAGTGACAACTGGCAGAACTATGGCTACACCTTC. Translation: CATSDNWQNYGYTF.

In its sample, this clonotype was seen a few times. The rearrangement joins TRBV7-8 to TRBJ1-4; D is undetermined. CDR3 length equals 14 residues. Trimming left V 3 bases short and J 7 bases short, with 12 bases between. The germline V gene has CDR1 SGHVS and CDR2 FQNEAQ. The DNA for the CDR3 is TGTGCCAGCAGCTTTCAGAGGGTTGGTGAAAAACTGTTTTTT. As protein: CASSFQRVGEKLFF.